These 22 T cell receptor beta chains originate from one sample sequenced in a study of cytomegalovirus exposure and HLA in healthy donors. The PCR ran on 60 Vbeta and 13 Jbeta primers. The protocol was immunoSEQ multiplex PCR, while the TCRdb copy is restricted to in-frame clones and leaves out a portion. The data show 130,000 or so clones, approximately 78% seen once. The sequenced sample consisted of PBMCs. Receptors originate from a man aged 35 to 55 in good health and CMV-seronegative.

J is TRBJ2-1 and V is TRBV6-5; possibly TRBD1 for D (5 bases). The germline V gene has CDR1 MNHEY and CDR2 SVGAGI. This CDR3 is built from 14 residues. V was pared by 6 bases and J by 7 bases, with 16 bases between. The CDR3 here is CASRLGRVVNEQFF. CDR3 DNA sequence: TGTGCCAGCAGGCTGGGCAGGGTAGTGAATGAGCAGTTCTTC.

The chain employs TRBV28 and TRBJ1-5; D might be TRBD1 (5 bases). The CDR3 has 14 residues. V was pared by 8 bases and J by 1 base, with 12 bases between. Germline values: CDR1 MDHEN, CDR2 SYDVKM. The CDR3: CASLQGASNQPQHF. CDR3 DNA sequence: TGTGCCAGCCTTCAGGGCGCCAGCAATCAGCCCCAGCATTTT.

The chain uses TRBV5-5 and TRBJ1-5, with 9 bases fitting TRBD1. Unmatched junction bases numbered 8, after V lost 4 bases and J lost 6 bases. This CDR3 comprises 15 residues. CDR1 SGHKS and CDR2 YYEKEE come from the germline V gene (reference sequence). The chain's CDR3 is CASSQGTGSGQPQHF. CDR3 bases: TGTGCCAGCAGCCAAGGGACAGGGTCAGGTCAGCCCCAGCATTTT.

The CDR3 loop reads CASSRQSRTGGLNTEAFF. The CDR3 bases are TGCGCCAGCAGCCGTCAATCGAGAACGGGAGGGCTGAACACTGAAGCTTTCTTT. The V and J genes are TRBV4-1 and TRBJ1-1; D unresolved. Germline values: CDR1 MGHRA, CDR2 YSYEKL. This CDR3 has 18 amino acids. The V gene lost 4 bases and the J gene lost 0 bases, with 21 bases spanning the gap.

The chain links TRBV7-2 to TRBJ2-1, with 9 bases matching TRBD2. The CDR3 covers 16 residues. With 5 bases clipped from V and 5 bases from J, the junction kept 10 bases outside the gene matches. Per the germline V gene, CDR1 is SGHTA and CDR2 is FQGNSA. CDR3 region: CASSPRQVAGDNEQFF. In nucleotides, the CDR3 is TGTGCCAGCAGCCCGCGCCAAGTAGCGGGAGACAATGAGCAGTTCTTC.

The genes are TRBV29-1 and TRBJ2-5; D gene uncertain. This CDR3 comprises 12 residues. Germline V lookup: CDR1 SQVTM, CDR2 ANQGSEA. The ends were cut back, 7 bases at V and 5 bases at J, with 14 bases in the middle. The CDR3 DNA sequence: TGCAGCGCCAGGCAAAATAGGGAGACCCAGTACTTC. Encoded protein: CSARQNRETQYF.

This chain links TRBV4-1 with TRBJ2-5; maybe TRBD1 (5 bases). The V gene's germline CDR1 is MGHRA and CDR2 YSYEKL. CDR3 length: 14 residues. V shed 4 bases and J shed 4 bases, with 13 bases lying between them. The CDR3 nucleotides read TGCGCCAGCAGCCTAACAGGATCGCGAGAGACCCAGTACTTC. Amino acid sequence: CASSLTGSRETQYF.

This chain joins TRBV4-3 and TRBJ1-1, with a tentative D call TRBD1 (6 bases). There are 17 residues in the CDR3. Germline lookup yields CDR1 LGHNA and CDR2 YSLEER. Trimming took off 5 bases at V and 0 bases at J, with 19 bases between the two ends. CDR3 loop: CASSLKDSLYMNTEAFF. The CDR3 DNA reads as TGCGCCAGCAGCTTGAAGGACAGTCTCTACATGAACACTGAAGCTTTCTTT.

This clone was seen more than once but under ten times. The V and J genes are TRBV12-5 and TRBJ2-7; perhaps TRBD2 as D (5 bases). V was pared by 0 bases and J by 0 bases, with 9 bases between. CDR1 is LGHNT, CDR2 FRNRAP, per germline. The CDR3 runs 15 residues. The CDR3 spells CASGLVLGSSYEQYF. The CDR3, as DNA: TGTGCTAGTGGTTTGGTCTTAGGGAGCTCCTACGAGCAGTACTTC.

V and J are TRBV15 and TRBJ1-5; 7 bases are a match to TRBD1. The germline V gene has CDR1 LNHNV and CDR2 YYDKDF (reference sequence). The CDR3 sequence is 15 residues long. V trimming: 3 bases; J trimming: 0 bases; junction bases outside the gene matches: 2. In DNA form, the CDR3 reads TGTGCCACCAGCAGCAGGACAGGTAGCAATCAGCCCCAGCATTTT. Protein sequence: CATSSRTGSNQPQHF.

This chain connects TRBV6-5 to TRBJ1-1; no firm D call. The CDR3 length is 14 residues. Between the trimmed V and J ends, which lost 5 bases and 3 bases, there was a span of 13 bases. Germline V gives CDR1 MNHEY, CDR2 SVGAGI. In DNA, the CDR3 is TGTGCCAGCAGTCCTCCACGGGGTTACACTGAAGCTTTCTTT. The encoded protein is CASSPPRGYTEAFF.

The V and J genes are TRBV7-2 and TRBJ2-5, with 9 bases identical to TRBD1. The assigned J gene may be wrong: the sequence end matches TRBJ2-7 better. CDR3 length: 16 residues. Germline V gene lookup returns CDR1 SGHTA and CDR2 FQGNSA. CDR3 residues: CASSLAGQGRLYEQYF. The CDR3 DNA follows: TGTGCCAGCAGCTTAGCTGGACAGGGGAGGTTGTACGAGCAGTACTTC.

V is TRBV7-2 and J is TRBJ2-5; D is possibly TRBD2 (5 bases). Trimming took off 2 bases at V and 5 bases at J, with 12 bases between the two ends. The CDR3 extends over 14 amino acids. CDR1 SGHTA and CDR2 FQGNSA come from the germline V gene. In nucleotides, the CDR3 is TGTGCCAGCAGCTTACCGGTAGCGCGGGAGACCCAGTACTTC. This encodes CASSLPVARETQYF.

This sequence joins TRBV28 and TRBJ1-1; TRBD1 matches 8 bases. Germline V gives CDR1 MDHEN, CDR2 SYDVKM. The CDR3 contains 13 residues. V shed 10 bases, J shed 7 bases, and the junction held 11 bases outside the gene matches. The CDR3 reads CATIQGALNEAFF. CDR3 in DNA: TGTGCCACGATTCAGGGGGCGCTAAATGAAGCTTTCTTT.

The chain couples TRBV6-1 to TRBJ1-6; 7 bases fit TRBD1. Germline CDR1 is MNHNS and CDR2 is SASEGT. CDR3 length: 14 amino acids. With 4 bases clipped from V and 9 bases from J, the junction kept 6 bases outside the gene matches. Here the CDR3 DNA reads TGTGCCAGCAGTGCAACAGGGGCCACTTCACCCCTCCACTTT. Translation: CASSATGATSPLHF.

V and J are TRBV4-3 and TRBJ2-5; 7 bases align to TRBD2. Germline CDR1 reads LGHNA; CDR2 reads YSLEER. Germline trimming cut 0 bases from V and 1 base from J; bases unmatched to any gene: 8. The CDR3 is 17 residues long. This chain's CDR3 is CASSQEKARGTQETQYF. CDR3 coding DNA: TGCGCCAGCAGCCAAGAAAAGGCGCGGGGGACCCAAGAGACCCAGTACTTC.

The rearrangement links TRBV10-2 to TRBJ1-1; no reliable D call. Germline V lookup: CDR1 WSHSY, CDR2 SAAADI. Deletions cut 4 bases from V and 8 bases from J, with 11 bases between. The CDR3 loop spans 12 amino acids. The CDR3 DNA is TGCGCCAGCAGTGTATCCATGACAGAAGCTTTCTTT. It yields the protein CASSVSMTEAFF.

This chain connects TRBV5-1 to TRBJ1-3, with 7 bases lining up with TRBD1. J lost 4 bases, V lost 0 bases, and 7 bases had no gene match. Germline CDR1 and CDR2: SGHRS and YFSETQ. CDR3 size: 16 residues. CDR3 residues: CASSLGQGSSGNTIYF. CDR3 sequence (DNA): TGCGCCAGCAGCTTGGGACAGGGCTCCTCAGGAAACACCATATATTTT.

J is TRBJ2-2 and V is TRBV5-1; the D is unclear. The CDR3 consists of 14 residues. Germline loops: CDR1 SGHRS, CDR2 YFSETQ. Deletions cut 0 bases from V and 2 bases from J, with 5 bases between. In nucleotides, the CDR3 is TGCGCCAGCAGCTTGGTACTTAACACCGGGGAGCTGTTTTTT. Its protein is CASSLVLNTGELFF.

The V call is TRBV5-1, the J call TRBJ1-4; D is undetermined. The V gene's germline CDR1 is SGHRS and CDR2 YFSETQ. Trimming took 2 bases from V and 6 from J, leaving 11 bases between them. This CDR3 is built from 14 residues. CDR3 sequence reads: CASSFGYRDEKLFF. The CDR3 DNA reads as TGCGCCAGCAGCTTTGGGTACAGAGATGAAAAACTGTTTTTT.

This chain joins TRBV27 and TRBJ2-2, with D possibly being TRBD1 (5 bases). V shed 6 bases and J shed 2 bases, with 10 bases lying between them. CDR3 size: 14 residues. Germline V gives CDR1 MNHEY, CDR2 SMNVEV (reference sequence). The CDR3 DNA reads as TGTGCCAGCAGGTATCAGGGAAACACCGGGGAGCTGTTTTTT. This translates into CASRYQGNTGELFF.

The V and J genes are TRBV2 and TRBJ1-2, with D unclear. The CDR3 runs 13 residues. Trimming pared 8 bases from V and 2 bases from J, leaving 12 bases between. Germline loops: CDR1 SNHLY, CDR2 FYNNEI. In nucleotides, the CDR3 is TGTGCCAGCCTAGGAACTTGGAACTATGGCTACACCTTC. This codes for CASLGTWNYGYTF.